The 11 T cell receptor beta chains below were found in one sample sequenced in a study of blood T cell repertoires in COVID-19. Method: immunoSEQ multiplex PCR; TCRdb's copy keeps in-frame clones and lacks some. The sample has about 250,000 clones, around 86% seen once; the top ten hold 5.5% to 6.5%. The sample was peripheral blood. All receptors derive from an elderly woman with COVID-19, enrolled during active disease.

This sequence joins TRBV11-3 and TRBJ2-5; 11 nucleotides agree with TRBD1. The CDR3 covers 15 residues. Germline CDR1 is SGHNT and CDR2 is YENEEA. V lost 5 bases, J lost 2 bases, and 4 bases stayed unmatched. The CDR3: CASSPGTGGQETQYF. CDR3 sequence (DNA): TGTGCCAGCAGCCCGGGGACAGGGGGGCAAGAGACCCAGTACTTC.

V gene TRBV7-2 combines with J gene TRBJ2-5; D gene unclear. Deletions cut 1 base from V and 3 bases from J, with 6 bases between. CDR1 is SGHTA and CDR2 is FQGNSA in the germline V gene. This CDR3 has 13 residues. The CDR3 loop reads CASSLGRKETQYF. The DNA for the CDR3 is TGTGCCAGCAGCTTAGGCAGAAAAGAGACCCAGTACTTC.

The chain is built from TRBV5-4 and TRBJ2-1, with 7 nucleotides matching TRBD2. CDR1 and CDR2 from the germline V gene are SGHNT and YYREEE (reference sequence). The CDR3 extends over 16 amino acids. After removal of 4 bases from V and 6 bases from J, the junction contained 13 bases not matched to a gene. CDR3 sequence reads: CASSPTGLVGGNEQFF. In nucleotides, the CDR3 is TGTGCCAGCAGCCCCACTGGACTAGTGGGGGGCAATGAGCAGTTCTTC.

In DNA form, the CDR3 reads TGTGCCAGCTCACCTGGGCCGATCACAGATACGCAGTATTTT. It specifies CASSPGPITDTQYF. The V and J genes are TRBV18 and TRBJ2-3, with D unclear. The CDR3 totals 14 residues. The V gene lost 3 bases and the J gene lost 2 bases, with 9 bases spanning the gap. Looked up from germline, CDR1 is KGHSH and CDR2 is LQKENI.

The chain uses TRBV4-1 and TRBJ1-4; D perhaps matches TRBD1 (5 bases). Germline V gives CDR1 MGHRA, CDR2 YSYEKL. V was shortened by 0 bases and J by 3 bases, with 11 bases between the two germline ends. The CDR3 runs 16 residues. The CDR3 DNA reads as TGCGCCAGCAGCCAAGATCTTGGAGGGGCTAATGAAAAACTGTTTTTT. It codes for CASSQDLGGANEKLFF.

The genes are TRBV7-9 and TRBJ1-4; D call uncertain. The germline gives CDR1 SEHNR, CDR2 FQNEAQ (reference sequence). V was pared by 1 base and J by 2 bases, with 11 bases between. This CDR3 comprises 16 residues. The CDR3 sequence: CASSLEATGTNEKLFF. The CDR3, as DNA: TGTGCCAGCAGCTTAGAGGCGACGGGGACTAATGAAAAACTGTTTTTT.

The CDR3 sequence is CASSRQVANEKLFF. CDR3 nucleotides: TGTGCCAGCAGTCGACAGGTGGCTAATGAAAAACTGTTTTTT. The V gene is TRBV6-5, the J gene TRBJ1-4; the D gene is possibly TRBD1 (6 bases). V was shortened by 5 bases and J by 3 bases, with 10 bases between the two germline ends. The CDR3 is made up of 14 amino acids. Germline V gene data show CDR1 as MNHEY and CDR2 as SVGAGI.

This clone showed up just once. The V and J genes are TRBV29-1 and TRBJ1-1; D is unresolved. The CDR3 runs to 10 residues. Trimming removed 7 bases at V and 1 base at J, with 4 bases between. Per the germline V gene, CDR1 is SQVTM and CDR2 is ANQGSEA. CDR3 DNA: TGCAGCGGTAGGAACACTGAAGCTTTCTTT. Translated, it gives CSGRNTEAFF.

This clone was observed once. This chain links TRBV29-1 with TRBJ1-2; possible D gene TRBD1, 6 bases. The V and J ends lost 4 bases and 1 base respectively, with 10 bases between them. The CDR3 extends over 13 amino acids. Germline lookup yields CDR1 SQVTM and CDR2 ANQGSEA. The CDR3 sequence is CSVGTDNNYGYTF. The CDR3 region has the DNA TGCAGCGTTGGGACAGATAATAACTATGGCTACACCTTC. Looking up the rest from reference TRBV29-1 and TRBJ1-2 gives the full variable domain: SAVISQKPSRDICQRGTSLTIQCQVDSQVTMMFWYRQQPGQSLTLIATANQGSEATYESGFVIDKFPISRPNLTFSTLTVSNMSPEDSSIYLCSVGTDNNYGYTFGSGTRLTVV.

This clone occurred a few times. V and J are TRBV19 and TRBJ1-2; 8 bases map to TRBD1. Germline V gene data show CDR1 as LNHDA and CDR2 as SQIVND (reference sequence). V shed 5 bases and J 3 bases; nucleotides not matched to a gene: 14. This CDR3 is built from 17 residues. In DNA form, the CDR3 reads TGTGCCAGTAGTGTAAATCGACAGGGGTCGAGCTACTATGGCTACACCTTC. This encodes CASSVNRQGSSYYGYTF.

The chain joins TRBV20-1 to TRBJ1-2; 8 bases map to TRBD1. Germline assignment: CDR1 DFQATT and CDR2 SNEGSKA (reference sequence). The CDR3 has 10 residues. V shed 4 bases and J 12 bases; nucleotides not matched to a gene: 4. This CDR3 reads CSAMDREHTF. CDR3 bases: TGCAGTGCTATGGACAGGGAACACACCTTC.